The sequence of this T cell receptor beta chain was determined in a study of blood T cells in healthy people across ages. Study-wide context: Roughly one uniquely barcoded beta molecule per two T cells was captured.

Findings and limits, study-wide: A roughly linear fall in TCR beta diversity per million T cells was seen with increasing age.

Then a second PCR, running about 6 to 12 cycles, was carried out with a sample-barcoded 5' primer and a J-beta primer mix. Each CDR3 protein is one row after TCRdb ran MiXCR on the 5' RACE reads. The sample records around 700,000 distinct CDR3 sequences, 25% being singletons. In its sample, this clonotype was seen a few times. The antigen is unknown. CDR1 and CDR2 from the germline V gene are DFQATT and SNEGSKA (reference sequence). This CDR3 is built from 12 residues. J gave up 15 bases and V 5 bases, and 11 bases lay outside the gene matches. A further study also used this sample, focusing on T cells of mothers and their children. That work states: The authors added sample barcodes and 2-4 random nucleotides using the M1S primer of the second PCR.

V is TRBV20-1 and J is TRBJ2-4; 9 bases map to TRBD2. The TCR sequence derives from a boy between 5 and 17 years old in good health. Sequences were obtained from blood. CDR3 bases: TGCAGTGCTTCCTTAAGCGGGGGGAGTTTGTACTTC. It is translated as CSASLSGGSLYF.